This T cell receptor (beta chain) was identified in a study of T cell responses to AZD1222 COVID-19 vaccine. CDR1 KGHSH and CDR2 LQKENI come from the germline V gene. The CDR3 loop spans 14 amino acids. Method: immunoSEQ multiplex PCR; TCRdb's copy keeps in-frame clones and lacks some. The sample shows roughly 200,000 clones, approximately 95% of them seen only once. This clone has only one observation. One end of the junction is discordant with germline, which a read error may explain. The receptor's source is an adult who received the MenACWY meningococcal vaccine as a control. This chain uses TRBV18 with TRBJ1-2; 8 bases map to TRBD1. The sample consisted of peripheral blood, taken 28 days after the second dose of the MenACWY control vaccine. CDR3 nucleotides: TGTGCCAGCTCCCCAGGGGGCGCAAACTATGTCTACACCTTC. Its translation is CASSPGGANYVYTF.